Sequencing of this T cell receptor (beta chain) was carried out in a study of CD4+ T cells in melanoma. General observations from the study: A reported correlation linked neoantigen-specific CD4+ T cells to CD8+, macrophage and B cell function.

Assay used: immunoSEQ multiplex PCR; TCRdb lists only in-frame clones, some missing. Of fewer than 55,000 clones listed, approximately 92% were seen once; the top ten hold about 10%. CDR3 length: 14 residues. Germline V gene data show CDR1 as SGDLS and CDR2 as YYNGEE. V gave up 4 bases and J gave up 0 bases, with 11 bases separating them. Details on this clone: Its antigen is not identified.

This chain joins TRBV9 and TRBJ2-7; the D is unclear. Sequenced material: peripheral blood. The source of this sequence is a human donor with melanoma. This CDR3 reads CASSPSPLSYEQYF. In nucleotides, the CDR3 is TGTGCCAGCAGCCCGAGCCCCCTCTCCTACGAGCAGTACTTC.